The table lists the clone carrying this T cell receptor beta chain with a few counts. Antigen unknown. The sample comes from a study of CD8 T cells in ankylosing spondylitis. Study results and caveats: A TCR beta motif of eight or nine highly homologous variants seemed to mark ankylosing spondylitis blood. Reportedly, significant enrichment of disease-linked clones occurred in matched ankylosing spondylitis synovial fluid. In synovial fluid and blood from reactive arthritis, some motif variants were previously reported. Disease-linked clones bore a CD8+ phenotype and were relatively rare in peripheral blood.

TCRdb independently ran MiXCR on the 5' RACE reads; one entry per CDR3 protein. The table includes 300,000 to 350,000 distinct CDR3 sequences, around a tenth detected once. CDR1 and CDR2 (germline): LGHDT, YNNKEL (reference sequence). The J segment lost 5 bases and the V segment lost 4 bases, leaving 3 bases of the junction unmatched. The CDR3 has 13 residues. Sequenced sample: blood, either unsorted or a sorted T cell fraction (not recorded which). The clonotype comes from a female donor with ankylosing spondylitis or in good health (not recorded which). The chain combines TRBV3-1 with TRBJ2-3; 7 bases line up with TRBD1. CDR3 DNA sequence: TGTGCCAGCAGCCCGACAGGGAAAGATACGCAGTATTTT. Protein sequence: CASSPTGKDTQYF.